Each of the 9 T cell receptor beta chains below was sequenced from the same sample in a study of graft-versus-host responses after intestinal transplantation. This table comes from immunoSEQ multiplex PCR, and its TCRdb copy is limited to in-frame clones, with some not included. The sample includes over 120,000 clones, around 90% seen only once; the top ten take 0.19%. No antigen has been identified for these receptors. Sequencing used unstimulated CD4+ T cells sorted from spleen or lymph node cells, obtained before intestinal transplant. These receptor sequences come from a human donor who received an intestinal transplant.

This clone was seen a few times. This chain uses TRBV10-3 with TRBJ2-7; TRBD1 might be the D (7 bases). In germline, CDR1 is ENHRY, CDR2 SYGVKD. V was trimmed by 6 bases and J by 0 bases, leaving 18 bases between them. The CDR3 runs 16 residues. DNA for the CDR3: TGTGCCATCAGCGCGGGACAGATCCTAAGCTCCTACGAGCAGTACTTC. This translates into CAISAGQILSSYEQYF.

This sequence joins TRBV5-1 and TRBJ2-1; D is uncertain. Germline V gene data show CDR1 as SGHRS and CDR2 as YFSETQ. The ends were cut back, 1 base at V and 0 bases at J, with 8 bases in the middle. CDR3 length equals 15 residues. The chain's CDR3 is CASSLRPDSYNEQFF. In DNA, the CDR3 is TGCGCCAGCAGCTTGAGGCCAGACTCCTACAATGAGCAGTTCTTC.

The chain combines TRBV10-3 with TRBJ2-2; 7 nucleotides line up with TRBD2. Germline V gene data show CDR1 as ENHRY and CDR2 as SYGVKD. The CDR3 runs to 13 residues. Losses at the gene ends were 8 bases for V and 3 bases for J; bases not matched to a gene: 3. The CDR3 protein is CAIPSGDTGELFF. CDR3 nucleotides: TGTGCCATCCCAAGCGGGGACACCGGGGAGCTGTTTTTT.

The V and J genes are TRBV4-1 and TRBJ2-5; maybe TRBD1 (5 bases). The J call is uncertain, as TRBJ2-7 better fits the DNA end. Per germline, CDR1 MGHRA and CDR2 YSYEKL. CDR3 length: 15 residues. The CDR3 DNA is TGCGCCAGCAGCTTTCCGGAGCAGGGAAAGCACGAGCAGTACTTC. It is translated as CASSFPEQGKHEQYF.

The table lists this clone with a count of one. The gene calls are TRBV28 and TRBJ2-7; no reliable D call. Trimming removed 5 bases from V and 0 bases from J, with 5 bases in between. The CDR3 extends over 12 amino acids. Germline lookup yields CDR1 MDHEN and CDR2 SYDVKM. As DNA, the CDR3 is TGTGCCAGCAGTGCGGACTCCTACGAGCAGTACTTC. It yields the protein CASSADSYEQYF.

V is TRBV19 and J is TRBJ2-2, with a weak D call TRBD2 (7 bases). CDR3 size: 17 residues. Germline values: CDR1 LNHDA, CDR2 SQIVND (reference sequence). The ends were cut back, 9 bases at V and 2 bases at J, with 22 bases in the middle. Here the CDR3 DNA reads TGTGCCAGGAATCATAGGGGGGGACACCTAAACACCGGGGAGCTGTTTTTT. This codes for CARNHRGGHLNTGELFF.

The V call is TRBV7-9, the J call TRBJ1-4; weak D call: TRBD1 (5 bases). CDR1 and CDR2 from the germline V gene are SEHNR and FQNEAQ (reference sequence). The length of the CDR3 is 13 residues. Trimming pared 11 bases from V and 10 bases from J, leaving 20 bases between. The DNA of the CDR3 is TGTGCCGGGGAAGGGGACCCGAGAGGAAAACTGTTTTTT. Translated: CAGEGDPRGKLFF.

The V call is TRBV7-6, the J call TRBJ2-2; 7 nucleotides align to TRBD2. The CDR3 has 14 residues. In germline, CDR1 is SGHVS, CDR2 FNYEAQ. Germline trimming cut 7 bases from V and 6 bases from J; bases unmatched to any gene: 8. For the CDR3, the DNA is TGTGCCAGCACCTCGGGGGGATGGGCCGGGGAGCTGTTTTTT. Its protein product is CASTSGGWAGELFF.

The chain carries TRBV4-2 and TRBJ2-1; no clear D gene. Per germline, CDR1 LGHNA and CDR2 YNFKEQ. The CDR3 runs to 12 residues. The V end was cut by 1 base, the J end by 6 bases, with 4 bases between. CDR3 DNA: TGTGCCAGCAGCCAAGGGGGCAATGAGCAGTTCTTC. Translation gives CASSQGGNEQFF.